This record concerns one T cell receptor (beta chain) sequence. Assay: immunoSEQ multiplex PCR; the TCRdb copy retains only in-frame clones and omits some. The data contain under 75,000 clones, roughly nine tenths of them singletons. The sample comes from a study of T cell changes during pregnancy in multiple sclerosis. Germline CDR1 is SGHTA and CDR2 is FQGNSA. Trimming left V 1 base short and J 12 bases short, with 7 bases between. The CDR3 loop spans 11 amino acids. This chain joins TRBV7-2 and TRBJ2-1; the D is unclear. The sequencing used CD4+ T cells from peripheral blood mononuclear cells, collected after pregnancy. The source is a female donor in good health, enrolled as a control in a pregnancy study. Written as DNA, the CDR3 is TGTGCCAGCAGCTTAGACCGAGGGCAGTTCTTC. Translating it yields CASSLDRGQFF. Filled out from reference TRBV7-2 and TRBJ2-1, the complete variable domain reads GAGVSQSPSNKVTEKGKDVELRCDPISGHTALYWYRQSLGQGLEFLIYFQGNSAPDKSGLPSDRFSAERTGGSVSTLTIQRTQQEDSAVYLCASSLDRGQFFGPGTRLTVL.